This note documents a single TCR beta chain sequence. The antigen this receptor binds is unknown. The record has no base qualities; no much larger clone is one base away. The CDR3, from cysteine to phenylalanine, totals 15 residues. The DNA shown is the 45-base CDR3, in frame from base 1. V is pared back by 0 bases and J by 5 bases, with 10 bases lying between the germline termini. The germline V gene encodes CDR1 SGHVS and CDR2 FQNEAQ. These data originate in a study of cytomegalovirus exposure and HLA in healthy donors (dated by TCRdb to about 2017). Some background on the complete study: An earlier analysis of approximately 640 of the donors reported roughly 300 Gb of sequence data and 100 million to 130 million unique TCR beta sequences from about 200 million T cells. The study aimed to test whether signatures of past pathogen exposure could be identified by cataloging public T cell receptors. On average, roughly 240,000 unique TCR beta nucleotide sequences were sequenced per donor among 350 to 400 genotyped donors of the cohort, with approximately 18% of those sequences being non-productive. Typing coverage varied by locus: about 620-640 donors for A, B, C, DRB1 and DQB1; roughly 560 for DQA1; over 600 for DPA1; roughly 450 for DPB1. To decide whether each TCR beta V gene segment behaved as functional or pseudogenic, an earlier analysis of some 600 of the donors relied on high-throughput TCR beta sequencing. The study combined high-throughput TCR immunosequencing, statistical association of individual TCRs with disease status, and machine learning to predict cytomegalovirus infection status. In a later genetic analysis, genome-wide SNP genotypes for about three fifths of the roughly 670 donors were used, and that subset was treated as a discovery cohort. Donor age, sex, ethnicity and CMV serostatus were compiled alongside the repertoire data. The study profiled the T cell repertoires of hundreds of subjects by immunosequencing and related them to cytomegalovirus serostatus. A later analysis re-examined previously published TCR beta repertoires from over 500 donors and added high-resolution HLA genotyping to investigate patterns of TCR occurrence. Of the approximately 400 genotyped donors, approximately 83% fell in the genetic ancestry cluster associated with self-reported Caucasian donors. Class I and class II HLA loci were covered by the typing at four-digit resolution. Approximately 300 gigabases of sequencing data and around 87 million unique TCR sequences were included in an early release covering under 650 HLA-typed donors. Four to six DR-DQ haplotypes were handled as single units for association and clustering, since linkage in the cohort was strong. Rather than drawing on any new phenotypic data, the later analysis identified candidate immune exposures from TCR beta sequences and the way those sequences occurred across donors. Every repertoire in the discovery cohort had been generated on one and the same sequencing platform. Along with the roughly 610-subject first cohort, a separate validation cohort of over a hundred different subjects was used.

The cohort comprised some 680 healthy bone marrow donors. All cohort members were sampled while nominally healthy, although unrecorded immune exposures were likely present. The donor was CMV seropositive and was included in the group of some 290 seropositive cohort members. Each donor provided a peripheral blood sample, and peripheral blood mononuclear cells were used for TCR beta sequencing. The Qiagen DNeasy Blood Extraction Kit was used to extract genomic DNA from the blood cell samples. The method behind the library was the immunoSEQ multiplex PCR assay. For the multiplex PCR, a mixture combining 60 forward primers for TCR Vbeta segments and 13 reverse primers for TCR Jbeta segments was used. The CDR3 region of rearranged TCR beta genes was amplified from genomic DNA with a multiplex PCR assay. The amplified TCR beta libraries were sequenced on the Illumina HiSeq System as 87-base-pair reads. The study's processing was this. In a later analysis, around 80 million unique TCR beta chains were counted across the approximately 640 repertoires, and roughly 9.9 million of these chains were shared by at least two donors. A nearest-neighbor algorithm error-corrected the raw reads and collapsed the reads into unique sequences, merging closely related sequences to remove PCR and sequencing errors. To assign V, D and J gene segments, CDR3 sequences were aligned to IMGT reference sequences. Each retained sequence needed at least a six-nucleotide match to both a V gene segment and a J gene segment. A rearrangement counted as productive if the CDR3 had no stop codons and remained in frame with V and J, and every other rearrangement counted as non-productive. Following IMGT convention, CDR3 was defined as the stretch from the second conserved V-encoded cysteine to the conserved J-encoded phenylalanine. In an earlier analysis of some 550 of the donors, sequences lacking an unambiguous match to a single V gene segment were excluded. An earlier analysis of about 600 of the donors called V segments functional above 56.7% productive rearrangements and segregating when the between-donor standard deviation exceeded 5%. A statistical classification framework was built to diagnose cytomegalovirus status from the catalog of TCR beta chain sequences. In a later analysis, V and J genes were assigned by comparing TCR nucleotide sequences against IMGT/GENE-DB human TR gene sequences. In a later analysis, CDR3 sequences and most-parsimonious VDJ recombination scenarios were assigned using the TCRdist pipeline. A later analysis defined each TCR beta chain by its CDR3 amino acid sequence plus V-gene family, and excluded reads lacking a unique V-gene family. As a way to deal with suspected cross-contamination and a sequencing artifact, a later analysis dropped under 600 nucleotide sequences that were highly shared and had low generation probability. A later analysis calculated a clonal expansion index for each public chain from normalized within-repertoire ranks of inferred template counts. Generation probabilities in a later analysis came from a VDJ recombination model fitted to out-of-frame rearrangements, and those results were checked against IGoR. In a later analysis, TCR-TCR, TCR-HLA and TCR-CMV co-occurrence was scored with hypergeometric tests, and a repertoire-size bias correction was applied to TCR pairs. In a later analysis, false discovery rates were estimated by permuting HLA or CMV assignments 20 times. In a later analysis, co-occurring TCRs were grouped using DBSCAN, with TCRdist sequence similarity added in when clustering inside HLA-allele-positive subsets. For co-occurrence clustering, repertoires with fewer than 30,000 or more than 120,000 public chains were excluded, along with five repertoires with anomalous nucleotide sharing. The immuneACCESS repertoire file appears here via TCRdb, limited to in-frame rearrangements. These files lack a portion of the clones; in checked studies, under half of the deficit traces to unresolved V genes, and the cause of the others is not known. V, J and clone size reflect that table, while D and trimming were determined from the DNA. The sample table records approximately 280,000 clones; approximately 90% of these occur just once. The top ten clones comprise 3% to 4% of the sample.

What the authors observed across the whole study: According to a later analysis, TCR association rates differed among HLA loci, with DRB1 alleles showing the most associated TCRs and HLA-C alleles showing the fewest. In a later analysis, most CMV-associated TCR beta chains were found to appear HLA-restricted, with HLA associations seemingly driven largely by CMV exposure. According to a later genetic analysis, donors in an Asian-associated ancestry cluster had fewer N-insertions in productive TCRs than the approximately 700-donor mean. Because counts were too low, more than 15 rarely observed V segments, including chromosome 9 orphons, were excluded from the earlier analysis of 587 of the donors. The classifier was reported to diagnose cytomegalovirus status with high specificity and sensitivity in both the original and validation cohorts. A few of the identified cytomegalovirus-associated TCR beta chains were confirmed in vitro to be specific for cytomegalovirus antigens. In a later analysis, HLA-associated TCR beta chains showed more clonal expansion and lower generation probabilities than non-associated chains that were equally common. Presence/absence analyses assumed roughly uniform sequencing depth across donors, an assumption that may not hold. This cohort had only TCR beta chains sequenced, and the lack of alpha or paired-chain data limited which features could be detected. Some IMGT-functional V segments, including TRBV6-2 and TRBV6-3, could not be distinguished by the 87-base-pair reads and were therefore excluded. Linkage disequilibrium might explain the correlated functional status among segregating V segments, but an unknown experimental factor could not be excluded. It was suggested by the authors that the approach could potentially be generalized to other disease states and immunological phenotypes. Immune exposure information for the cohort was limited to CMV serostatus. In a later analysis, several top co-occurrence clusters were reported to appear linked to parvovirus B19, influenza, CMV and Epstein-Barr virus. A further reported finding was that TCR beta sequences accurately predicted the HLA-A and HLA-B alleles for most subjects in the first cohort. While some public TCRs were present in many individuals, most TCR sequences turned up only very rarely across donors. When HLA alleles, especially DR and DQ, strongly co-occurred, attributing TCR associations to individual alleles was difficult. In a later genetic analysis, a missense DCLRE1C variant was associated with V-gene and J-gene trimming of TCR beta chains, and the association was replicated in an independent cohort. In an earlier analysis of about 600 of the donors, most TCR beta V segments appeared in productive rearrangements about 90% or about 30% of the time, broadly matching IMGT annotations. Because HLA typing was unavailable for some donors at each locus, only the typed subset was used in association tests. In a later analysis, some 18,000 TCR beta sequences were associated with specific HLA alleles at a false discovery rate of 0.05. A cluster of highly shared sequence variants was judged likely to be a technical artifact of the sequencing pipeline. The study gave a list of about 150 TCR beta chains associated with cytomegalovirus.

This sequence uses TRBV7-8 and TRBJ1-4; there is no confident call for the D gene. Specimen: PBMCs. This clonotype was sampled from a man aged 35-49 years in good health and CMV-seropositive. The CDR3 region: CASSLAAGANEKLFF. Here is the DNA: TGTGCCAGCAGCTTAGCGGCGGGAGCAAATGAAAAACTGTTTTTT.